This note documents a single T cell receptor beta chain sequence. This clone has a single count. The specificity of this receptor is unknown. No qualities accompany the bases; no much larger clone lies one base away. This entry is derived from a study of Ad26.COV2.S vaccination and SARS-CoV-2 variants (dated by TCRdb to the early 2020s). General notes on the study: Vaccine-arm donors were drawn from COV1001, a multicentre, randomized, double-blind, placebo-controlled phase I-IIa trial of Ad26.COV2.S in healthy adults. Sequencing of the TCRbeta repertoire served to evaluate the specificity and breadth of SARS-CoV-2-reactive T cell receptors following Ad26.COV2.S vaccination. Participants in the trial were split at random into five groups of five each, receiving low-dose or high-dose Ad26.COV2.S once or twice, or else placebo on both occasions. Ad26.COV2.S was administered intramuscularly at a dose of 5x10^10 or 1x10^11 viral particles, either as one shot or as two shots given 56 days apart. A total of around 32 samples were included in the TCR-sequenced set, comprising roughly 19 Ad26.COV2.S vaccine recipients, 5 placebo recipients and 8 SARS-CoV-2 convalescent individuals. Investigators did not know the trial group allocation while performing experiments and assessing outcomes. The paper's findings and limits, for the study overall: The authors noted that the TCR breadth and depth analyses may have underestimated total T cell responses. Higher spike-specific TCR breadth was observed in Ad26.COV2.S recipients than in placebo recipients (P = 0.0014). The study was not powered to compare responses between vaccine doses or regimens. After vaccination, spike-specific CD8+ and CD4+ T cell responses were reported to show substantial breadth. Comparable non-spike TCR breadth was observed between vaccine and placebo recipients, consistent with only spike being contained in the vaccine.

The CDR3 sequence holds 13 residues, the cysteine and phenylalanine included. Only the CDR3 portion is preserved as DNA: 39 bases, with reading frame beginning at the first base. The germline V gene (reference sequence) sets CDR1 to LNHDA and CDR2 to SQIVND. At the junction V is shortened by 4 bases and J by 3 bases, with 9 bases in between. The treatment or condition label, as the study defines it: some 20 received Ad26.COV2.S at low or high dose, single or two shots; several received placebo; per-sample allocation not given. For vaccine and placebo recipients, the sequenced repertoires came from samples collected on day 63 after the first injection. Cohort 1b enrolled some 25 adults aged 18-55 years at a single site in Boston, USA, between 29 July and 7 August 2020. Ad26.COV2.S was a replication-incompetent adenovirus type 26 vector that expressed a prefusion-stabilized SARS-CoV-2 spike protein derived from the original Wuhan strain.

The immunoSEQ Assay was used to sequence TCRbeta CDR3 regions. After extraction, genomic DNA underwent amplification by bias-controlled multiplex PCR, followed by high-throughput sequencing. On the authors' methods: To quantify the absolute abundance of every unique TCRbeta CDR3 region, sequences were collapsed and filtered. T cell fraction was estimated by normalizing TCRbeta template counts to usable DNA, with usable DNA measured through amplification of reference genes found in all nucleated cells. Repertoire TCRs were annotated as SARS-CoV-2-specific when V gene, CDR3 amino acid sequence and J gene were exactly matched to a known reactive TCR set. The reference SARS-CoV-2 TCR set came from MIRA and was filtered for enrichment in COVID-19-positive ImmuneCODE repertoires, removing public or cross-reactive TCRs. Using the MIRA antigens, annotated TCRs were further analysed by specific ORF or by position within an ORF. Breadth was defined as annotated unique rearrangements over total unique productive rearrangements; depth was the summed frequency of those rearrangements. Group comparisons of TCR breadth used two-sided Wilcoxon rank-sum tests. TCRdb obtained this table from immuneACCESS and retained in-frame rearrangements with V and J assigned. These tables miss some clones; where compared with another copy, unresolved V genes account for less than half of the shortfall, and the remainder is unexplained. That table is the source of V, J and clone size, and D and trimming were worked out from the DNA. This sample has a few hundred thousand clones in its table, and around 90% of those were observed once. The top ten clones comprise over 5% of the sample.

The rearranged segments are TRBV19 and TRBJ1-1; 5 matching bases give a weak D call of TRBD1. The clonotype was recovered from a person aged 18-60 years who received the Ad26.COV2.S COVID-19 vaccine or a placebo. The sample here was peripheral blood, taken in a trial of Ad26.COV2.S vaccine versus placebo. The bases are TGTGCCAGTAGTAACACAGGAGACACTGAAGCTTTCTTT. Translated, it gives CASSNTGDTEAFF.